Below are 15 T cell receptor beta chains sequenced from a single sample in a study of neurological immune-mediated disorders. Using its own MiXCR run on the 5' RACE reads, TCRdb lists one record per CDR3 protein. The sample shows tens of thousands of distinct CDR3 sequences, about 3.7% of them seen only once. The sequencing sample was made of PBMCs. Receptor source: a man aged 40-49 years with multiple sclerosis.

At least ten counts were recorded for this clonotype. The J gene is TRBJ1-5, the V gene TRBV27, with 7 positions matching TRBD1. CDR1 and CDR2 (germline): MNHEY, SMNVEV (reference sequence). This CDR3 spans 15 amino acids. With 0 bases clipped from V and 7 bases from J, the junction kept 6 bases outside the gene matches. CDR3 bases: TGTGCCAGCAGTTTATCCACGACAGGGAGGCAGCCCCAGCATTTT. Translation: CASSLSTTGRQPQHF.

This clonotype was detected many times. This sequence joins TRBV12-3 or TRBV12-4 and TRBJ2-2; no definite D call. CDR3 length: 16 residues. V dropped 3 bases and J dropped 0 bases, with 11 bases sitting between them. In DNA, the CDR3 is TGTGCCAGCAGTTTCCCCACCAGCGCGAACACCGGGGAGCTGTTTTTT. Residues: CASSFPTSANTGELFF.

This clonotype was observed at least ten times. The V gene is TRBV20-1, the J gene TRBJ2-1, with D unresolved. Germline CDR1 reads DFQATT; CDR2 reads SNEGSKA (reference sequence). The CDR3 loop spans 10 amino acids. Trimming shortened V by 1 base and J by 8 bases, and 3 bases separated the two germline ends. CDR3 nucleotide sequence: TGCAGTGCTAGAGCCGATGAGCAGTTCTTC. This sequence encodes CSARADEQFF.

This clonotype was picked up many times. The V gene is TRBV15, the J gene TRBJ1-2, with D possibly TRBD1 on 6 matching bases. The germline gives CDR1 LNHNV, CDR2 YYDKDF (reference sequence). This CDR3 is 12 amino acids long. V gave up 4 bases and J gave up 8 bases, with 11 bases separating them. The CDR3 here is CATSTTGRGYTF. The CDR3 region has the DNA TGTGCCACCAGCACAACAGGGAGGGGCTACACCTTC.

This clonotype was observed many times. This chain connects TRBV9 to TRBJ2-1, with D possibly TRBD1 on 5 matching bases. V gave up 2 bases and J gave up 6 bases, with 15 bases separating them. The CDR3 has 15 residues. The V gene's germline CDR1 is SGDLS and CDR2 YYNGEE. In DNA form, the CDR3 reads TGTGCCAGCAGCGTTTTTCAGGGAACGTCCAATGAGCAGTTCTTC. It codes for CASSVFQGTSNEQFF. Together with reference TRBV9 and TRBJ2-1, the CDR3 gives the full variable domain: DSGVTQTPKHLITATGQRVTLRCSPRSGDLSVYWYQQSLDQGLQFLIQYYNGEERAKGNILERFSAQQFPDLHSELNLSSLELGDSALYFCASSVFQGTSNEQFFGPGTRLTVL.

This clonotype appeared many times. J is TRBJ1-1 and V is TRBV29-1, with 7 bases identical to TRBD1. The V and J ends lost 3 bases and 8 bases, in that order; junction bases with no gene match: 12. The germline gives CDR1 SQVTM, CDR2 ANQGSEA. This CDR3 has 14 amino acids. In nucleotides, the CDR3 is TGCAGCGTTGACATTGGACAGGACGGAAGGGAAGCTTTCTTT. Its translation: CSVDIGQDGREAFF.

This clonotype was seen ten or more times. The rearrangement uses TRBV7-9 and TRBJ2-3, with D uncertain. The CDR3 consists of 16 residues. V lost 3 bases to trimming and J lost 3 bases, with 16 bases between them. Germline-derived CDR1 and CDR2 are SEHNR and FQNEAQ (reference sequence). For the CDR3, the DNA is TGTGCCAGCAGCTTGGCGGACGGGCCTGGGACAGATACGCAGTATTTT. It codes for CASSLADGPGTDTQYF. The entire variable domain, with the rest obtained from reference TRBV7-9 and TRBJ2-3, is as follows: DTGVSQNPRHKITKRGQNVTFRCDPISEHNRLYWYRQTLGQGPEFLTYFQNEAQLEKSRLLSDRFSAERPKGSFSTLEIQRTEQGDSAMYLCASSLADGPGTDTQYFGPGTRLTVL.

At least ten counts were recorded for this clonotype. The V call is TRBV20-1, the J call TRBJ1-2; tentatively, D is TRBD1 (5 bases). This CDR3 has 13 residues. Germline CDR1 is DFQATT and CDR2 is SNEGSKA (reference sequence). With 3 bases removed from V and 7 bases from J, the gap between germline ends came to 15 bases. DNA for the CDR3: TGCAGTGCTAGTCGAGGGGATCGGGGTGGCTACACCTTC. Translation: CSASRGDRGGYTF.

To note about this clonotype: A read error is possible here, since a much larger clone lies one base away. The chain uses TRBV7-9 and TRBJ2-3; perhaps TRBD2 as D (6 bases). Germline V gene lookup returns CDR1 SEHNR and CDR2 FQNEAQ (reference sequence). Trimming removed 5 bases from V and 3 bases from J, with 12 bases in between. CDR3 size: 14 residues. The CDR3 DNA is TGTGCCAGCAGCCAATGGAGGGCTACAGATACGCAGTATTTT. As protein: CASSQWRATDTQYF.

The table lists this clonotype with many counts. This chain connects TRBV2 to TRBJ2-1; 9 nucleotides match TRBD1. With V trimmed by 8 bases and J by 5 bases, 4 bases remained unmatched. This CDR3 is built from 13 residues. The V gene's germline CDR1 is SNHLY and CDR2 FYNNEI. This CDR3 is CASWRTGDNEQFF. CDR3 nucleotides: TGTGCCAGCTGGAGGACAGGGGACAATGAGCAGTTCTTC. Combining the CDR3 with reference TRBV2 and TRBJ2-1 gives the whole variable domain EPEVTQTPSHQVTQMGQEVILRCVPISNHLYFYWYRQILGQKVEFLVSFYNNEISEKSEIFDDQFSVERPDGSNFTLKIRSTKLEDSAMYFCASWRTGDNEQFFGPGTRLTVL.

This clonotype appeared many times. The chain has TRBV7-8 and TRBJ2-7; 9 positions match TRBD2. V shed 5 bases and J 0 bases; nucleotides not matched to a gene: 5. CDR1 is SGHVS, CDR2 FQNEAQ, per germline. This CDR3 has 15 amino acids. CDR3 loop: CASSVNSGGSYEQYF. CDR3 bases: TGTGCCAGCAGCGTAAATAGCGGGGGCTCCTACGAGCAGTACTTC.

This clonotype was counted ten times or more. This sequence joins TRBV7-9 and TRBJ1-3, with D possibly TRBD1 on 5 matching bases. V gave up 2 bases and J gave up 0 bases, with 11 bases separating them. CDR3 length equals 16 residues. In germline, CDR1 is SEHNR, CDR2 FQNEAQ (reference sequence). The CDR3 nucleotides are TGTGCCAGCAGCTTATACTTAGGGACCTCTGGAAACACCATATATTTT. This codes for CASSLYLGTSGNTIYF.

There are many counts of this clonotype. The chain carries TRBV20-1 and TRBJ2-2; 10 bases agree with TRBD1. J lost 6 bases, V lost 5 bases, and 18 bases had no gene match. The CDR3 spans 18 residues. Germline V CDR1 and CDR2: DFQATT, SNEGSKA (reference sequence). The CDR3, as DNA: TGCAGTGCTTCGCCCCCGCAAGGAGGGGACAGGGGTTCCGGGGAGCTGTTTTTT. Its protein product is CSASPPQGGDRGSGELFF.

This clonotype is a singleton in its sample. The chain employs TRBV6-5 and TRBJ2-7; D ambiguous. V lost 2 bases, J lost 0 bases, and 8 bases lay in between. The germline V gene encodes CDR1 MNHEY and CDR2 SVGAGI. The CDR3 has 14 amino acids. The CDR3 protein is CASSYGQSSYEQYF. The CDR3 region has the DNA TGTGCCAGCAGTTACGGGCAGAGCTCCTACGAGCAGTACTTC.

This clonotype was seen many times. V and J are TRBV20-1 and TRBJ1-5; D is unresolved. V gave up 2 bases and J gave up 4 bases, with 15 bases separating them. CDR1 is DFQATT, CDR2 SNEGSKA, per germline (reference sequence). CDR3 length equals 15 residues. CDR3 nucleotide sequence: TGCAGTGCTAGAAACGGGAGGATGGGAAATCAGCCCCAGCATTTT. Translated: CSARNGRMGNQPQHF.